What follows is one TCR beta chain and its context. Some clones are missing from TCRdb's copy, which holds only in-frame ones; the method was immunoSEQ multiplex PCR. The sample has 250,000 to 350,000 clones, 75% to 90% seen once. The record originates from a study of blood T cell repertoires in COVID-19. The CDR3 loop spans 18 amino acids. Sequenced input: peripheral blood. The receptor was derived from a woman in her thirties with active or convalescent COVID-19. J is TRBJ2-3 and V is TRBV21-1; TRBD2, the table's D call, was not compared with the DNA. TRBV21-1 is listed as a pseudogene. The CDR3 sequence is CASSKGQVSGGTADTQYF. CDR3 DNA: TGTGCCAGCAGCAAAGGGCAAGTAAGCGGGGGGACCGCAGATACGCAGTATTTT.